Listed below are T cell receptor beta chains from one sample, sequenced in a study of STAT5B mutations in CD4+ large granular lymphocyte leukemia. TCRdb keeps only in-frame clones here, not all; method: immunoSEQ multiplex PCR. The repertoire holds about 40,000 clones, with roughly four fifths as singletons. Sequenced input: CD4+ T cells from blood buffy coats. The receptors here all came from a human donor in good health. Each CDR3 is given without its conserved first and last residue.

TRBJ1-6 | TRBV2 | ASIGPRSSPLH
TRBJ1-6 | TRBV6-4 | ASMDGSGNRSPLH
TRBJ1-4 | TRBV19 | ASSIFEKLF
TRBJ1-1 | TRBV30 | AWTADRARSTEAF
TRBJ2-7 | TRBV5-6 | ASSLAGRGGSYEQY
TRBJ1-2 | TRBV5-8 | ASSVAGFFYGYT
TRBJ1-2 | TRBV6-9 | ASSYTGNDGYT
TRBJ1-2 | TRBV7-3 | ASSPTGLYGYT
TRBJ2-5 | TRBV27 | ASSTRGGAGETQY
TRBJ1-2 | TRBV13 | ASSLGVRGDYGYT
TRBJ1-1 | TRBV6-6 | ASSPGQPNTEAF
TRBJ1-2 | TRBV6-1 | ASSAPGQGTGYT
TRBJ2-2 | TRBV2 | ASSRVAGTGELF
TRBJ1-2 | TRBV18 | ASSPIEDRGYGYT
TRBJ1-3 | TRBV9 | ASSVGGQGVGNTIY
TRBJ2-1 | TRBV10-3 | AISARQGDEQF
TRBJ1-1 | TRBV5-1 | ASSLDPGPNTEAF
TRBJ2-7 | TRBV30 | AWSGGSKKY
TRBJ2-2 | TRBV29-1 | SVRGQLNTGELF
TRBJ2-1 | TRBV28 | ASSLVLRGEQF